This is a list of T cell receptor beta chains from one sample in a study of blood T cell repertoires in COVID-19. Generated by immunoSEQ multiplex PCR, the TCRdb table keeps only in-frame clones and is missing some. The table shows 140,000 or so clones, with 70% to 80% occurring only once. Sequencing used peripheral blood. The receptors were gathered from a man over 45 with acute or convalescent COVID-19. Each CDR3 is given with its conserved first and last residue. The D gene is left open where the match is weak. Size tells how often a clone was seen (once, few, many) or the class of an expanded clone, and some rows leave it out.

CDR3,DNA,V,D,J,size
CASSSGGADQETQYF,TGTGCCAGCAGTTCGGGGGGAGCGGACCAAGAGACCCAGTACTTC,TRBV2,TRBD2,TRBJ2-5,.
CASSLETGGTYEQYF,TGTGCCAGCAGCCTAGAGACAGGGGGTACCTACGAGCAGTACTTC,TRBV7-2,TRBD1,TRBJ2-7,.
CASSLDRDPNTEAFF,TGCGCCAGCAGCCTGGACAGGGATCCGAACACTGAAGCTTTCTTT,TRBV5-1,TRBD1,TRBJ1-1,many
CASSLGAGLAREQFF,TGCGCCAGCAGCTTGGGGGCAGGACTAGCGCGCGAGCAGTTCTTC,TRBV5-1,TRBD2,TRBJ2-1,few
CAWSALGQGQGYTF,TGTGCCTGGAGTGCCCTCGGACAGGGGCAAGGCTACACCTTC,TRBV30,TRBD1,TRBJ1-2,.
CASSGTGGVADTQYF,TGTGCCAGCAGCGGTACAGGGGGGGTCGCAGATACGCAGTATTTT,TRBV5-6,.,TRBJ2-3,few
CSVDEGTNYGYTF,TGCAGCGTTGACGAGGGTACTAACTATGGCTACACCTTC,TRBV29-1,.,TRBJ1-2,once
CASSPPVAGYNEQFF,TGTGCCAGCAGCCCTCCAGTAGCGGGGTACAATGAGCAGTTCTTC,TRBV3-1/TRBV3-2,TRBD2,TRBJ2-1,.
CASSLSQGNTEAFF,TGCGCCAGCAGCTTGTCCCAGGGGAACACTGAAGCTTTCTTT,TRBV5-1,.,TRBJ1-1,.
CASSIAQGGTDTQYF,TGTGCCAGTAGTATTGCACAGGGTGGGACAGATACGCAGTATTTT,TRBV19,.,TRBJ2-3,.